A selection of T cell receptor beta chains follows, all from one sample in a study of shared clonotypes between healthy human individuals. Measured with immunoSEQ multiplex PCR; TCRdb has only the in-frame clones, and not every one. The data contain roughly 650,000 clones, roughly 96% of them seen just once; the ten biggest clones take up about 0.12%. Sequences were obtained from naive CD8+ T cells sorted from blood. Source of these receptors: a woman under 40 in good health. Each CDR3 is given with its conserved first and last residue. A D gene is named only where the DNA matches it firmly. Clone size appears in some rows only: once, few, many, or a class for an expanded clone.

size,V,J,D,CDR3,DNA
.,TRBV11-2,TRBJ2-5,TRBD2,CASSLELAGEVGETQYF,TGTGCCAGCAGCTTAGAACTAGCGGGAGAGGTAGGAGAGACCCAGTACTTC
.,TRBV11-2,TRBJ2-3,.,CASRLVGDTQYF,TGTGCCAGCAGATTGGTGGGAGATACGCAGTATTTT
.,TRBV2,TRBJ2-3,TRBD2,CASSGLAGGRDTQYF,TGTGCCAGCAGTGGGCTAGCGGGAGGTAGAGATACGCAGTATTTT
.,TRBV5-1,TRBJ2-5,.,CASSLGERAAYLGETQYF,TGCGCCAGCAGCTTGGGCGAGCGAGCGGCCTACTTGGGGGAGACCCAGTACTTC
.,TRBV9,TRBJ2-7,.,CASSVGEGYEQYF,TGTGCCAGCAGCGTAGGAGAGGGCTACGAGCAGTACTTC
.,TRBV27,TRBJ2-5,.,CASSLLGGLETQYF,TGTGCCAGCAGTTTACTAGGGGGTTTGGAGACCCAGTACTTC
.,TRBV28,TRBJ2-2,.,CASSSFALAPGELFF,TGTGCCAGCAGCTCGTTTGCCCTCGCCCCCGGGGAGCTGTTTTTT
.,TRBV14,TRBJ1-1,.,CASSQIWEWGTEAFF,TGTGCCAGCAGCCAAATTTGGGAGTGGGGCACTGAAGCTTTCTTT
.,TRBV5-1,TRBJ2-7,.,CASGPRGSYEQYF,TGCGCCAGCGGACCCCGAGGCTCCTACGAGCAGTACTTC
.,TRBV5-6,TRBJ2-7,.,CASSLFVSRETYEQYF,TGTGCCAGCAGCTTATTTGTGAGCAGGGAGACCTACGAGCAGTACTTC
.,TRBV2,TRBJ2-3,TRBD2,CASRPREVSTDTQYF,TGTGCCAGCAGGCCCCGGGAGGTGAGCACAGATACGCAGTATTTT
once,TRBV2,TRBJ1-1,.,CASSDVWPHTEAFF,TGTGCCAGCAGTGATGTTTGGCCTCACACTGAAGCTTTCTTT
.,TRBV19,TRBJ2-7,.,CASSISLAYEQYF,TGTGCCAGTAGTATCTCGCTAGCCTACGAGCAGTACTTC
.,TRBV2,TRBJ2-7,TRBD2,CASMGLAGGLEQYF,TGTGCCAGCATGGGGCTAGCGGGAGGGTTAGAGCAGTACTTC
.,TRBV27,TRBJ1-2,.,CASSPGGGTNYGYTF,TGTGCCAGCAGTCCTGGCGGCGGGACTAACTATGGCTACACCTTC
.,TRBV27,TRBJ1-2,TRBD1,CASSFTGALSSAGYTF,TGTGCCAGCAGTTTCACAGGGGCGCTTTCTTCCGCGGGCTACACCTTC
.,TRBV7-9,TRBJ2-7,TRBD2,CASSGTSVSEQYF,TGTGCCAGCTCCGGGACTAGCGTCTCCGAGCAGTACTTC
.,TRBV13,TRBJ2-3,TRBD1,CASSHGDRESNF,TGTGCCAGCAGCCATGGGGACAGAGAAAGCAATTTT
.,TRBV9,TRBJ2-1,.,CASSAKKGGEQFF,TGTGCCAGCAGCGCTAAAAAGGGGGGTGAGCAGTTCTTC
.,TRBV10-2,TRBJ1-1,.,CASMGDATEAFF,TGCGCCAGCATGGGGGATGCCACTGAAGCTTTCTTT
once,TRBV29-1,TRBJ2-3,TRBD1,CSVQGADTQYF,TGCAGCGTTCAGGGGGCAGATACGCAGTATTTT
.,TRBV19,TRBJ2-1,.,CASSLGFNEQFF,TGTGCCAGTAGCCTGGGGTTCAATGAGCAGTTCTTC
.,TRBV7-8,TRBJ1-5,TRBD1,CASSLNRTGRVQPQHF,TGTGCCAGCAGCCTAAATAGGACAGGGAGGGTCCAGCCCCAGCATTTT
.,TRBV6-6,TRBJ1-2,.,CAIGTDDYGYTF,TGTGCCATCGGGACGGATGACTATGGCTACACCTTC
once,TRBV2,TRBJ2-1,.,CASSEGAENNEQFF,TGTGCCAGCAGTGAAGGGGCAGAAAACAATGAGCAGTTCTTC
few,TRBV4-1,TRBJ2-7,.,CASSQVGSVEQYF,TGCGCCAGCAGCCAAGTCGGGTCAGTCGAGCAGTACTTC
.,TRBV7-2,TRBJ2-7,.,CASSFFGSGTGEQYF,TGTGCCAGCAGCTTTTTCGGGTCGGGGACGGGCGAGCAGTACTTC
.,TRBV4-2,TRBJ2-3,TRBD2,CASSQDFGLAGVALSDTQYF,TGTGCCAGCAGCCAAGATTTTGGACTAGCGGGAGTAGCTCTCTCAGATACGCAGTATTTT
.,TRBV29-1,TRBJ2-7,.,CSVEGLAGHQPNEQYF,TGCAGCGTTGAAGGATTAGCAGGTCATCAACCGAACGAGCAGTACTTC
.,TRBV11-2,TRBJ2-2,TRBD2,CASSLARGRGGELFF,TGTGCCAGCAGCTTAGCTCGCGGGAGAGGTGGGGAGCTGTTTTTT
.,TRBV10-3,TRBJ2-7,TRBD2,CAISESTSGSYEQYF,TGTGCCATCAGTGAGTCCACTAGCGGCTCCTACGAGCAGTACTTC
.,TRBV19,TRBJ2-1,TRBD2,CATNSGSIYNEQFF,TGTGCCACGAATAGCGGGAGTATCTACAATGAGCAGTTCTTC
.,TRBV5-4,TRBJ1-1,.,CASSRSFGGTEAFF,TGTGCCAGCAGCCGAAGTTTCGGTGGCACTGAAGCTTTCTTT
.,TRBV7-2,TRBJ2-3,TRBD1,CASSSYTGGETDTQYF,TGTGCCAGCAGCTCCTATACAGGGGGAGAGACAGATACGCAGTATTTT
once,TRBV5-4,TRBJ2-1,TRBD1,CASSPLDRDQYNEQFF,TGTGCCAGCAGCCCCCTGGACAGGGACCAATACAATGAGCAGTTCTTC
.,TRBV28,TRBJ2-1,TRBD2,CASGLAERKNNEQFF,TGTGCCAGCGGACTAGCGGAGCGAAAGAACAATGAGCAGTTCTTC
.,TRBV4-1,TRBJ2-1,.,CASSQGPGVYNEQFF,TGCGCCAGCAGCCAAGGGCCGGGAGTTTACAATGAGCAGTTCTTC
.,TRBV28,TRBJ2-1,TRBD1,CASTVTGGGRLGTYNEQFF,TGTGCCAGCACGGTGACAGGGGGCGGGAGACTAGGCACTTACAATGAGCAGTTCTTC
.,TRBV7-9,TRBJ1-3,.,CASSLDHRGSHSGNTIYF,TGTGCCAGCAGCTTAGACCATAGGGGATCCCATTCTGGAAACACCATATATTTT
.,TRBV25-1,TRBJ2-5,.,CASSESEGGETQYF,TGTGCCAGCAGTGAATCTGAGGGTGGAGAGACCCAGTACTTC
.,TRBV27,TRBJ1-5,.,CASSPQGSNQPQHF,TGTGCCAGCAGTCCTCAGGGATCCAATCAGCCCCAGCATTTT